This T cell receptor (beta chain) came from a study of CD8+CD57+ T cells in acquired aplastic anemia. Profiles of TCR beta VDJ and CDR3 were generated from a genomic DNA template. TCRdb ran MiXCR on the reads and lists one entry per CDR3 protein. The sample shows around 170,000 distinct CDR3 sequences, approximately 49% of them seen only once. V gave up 5 bases and J gave up 6 bases; unmatched junction bases: 15. The CDR3 is 16 residues long. Germline V gene data show CDR1 as SGHVS and CDR2 as FQNEAQ. This clonotype was counted at least ten times. Sequencing was carried out using sorted CD4+, CD8+, or CD8+CD57+ T cells (not recorded which) from PBMCs. The J gene is TRBJ2-5, the V gene TRBV7-8; 7 positions agree with TRBD2. The clonotype was recovered from a human donor in good health. The DNA for the CDR3 is TGTGCCAGCAGCGACTCCAGGCGGGAGAAGAGAAAGACCCAGTACTTC. Translation: CASSDSRREKRKTQYF.